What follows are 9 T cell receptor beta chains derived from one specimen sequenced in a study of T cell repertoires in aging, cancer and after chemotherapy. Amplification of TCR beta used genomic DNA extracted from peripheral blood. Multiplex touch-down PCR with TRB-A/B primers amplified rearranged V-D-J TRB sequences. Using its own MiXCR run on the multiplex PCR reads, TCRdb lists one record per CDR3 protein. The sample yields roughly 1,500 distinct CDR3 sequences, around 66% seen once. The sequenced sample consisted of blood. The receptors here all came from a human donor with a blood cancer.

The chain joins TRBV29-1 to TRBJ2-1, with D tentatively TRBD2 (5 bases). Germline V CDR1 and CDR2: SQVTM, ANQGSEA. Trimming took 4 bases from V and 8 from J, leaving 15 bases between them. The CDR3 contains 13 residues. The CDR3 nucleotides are TGCAGCGTTGCCGCGGCGGGTTCGGATGAGCAGTTCTTC. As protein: CSVAAAGSDEQFF.

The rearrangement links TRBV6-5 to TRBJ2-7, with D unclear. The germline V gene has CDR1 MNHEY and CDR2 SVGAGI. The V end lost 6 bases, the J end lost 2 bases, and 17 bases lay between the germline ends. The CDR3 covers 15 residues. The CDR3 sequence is CASSAPGRITYEQYF. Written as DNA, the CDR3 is TGTGCCAGCAGCGCCCCGGGCAGGATCACCTACGAGCAGTACTTC.

CDR3 sequence (DNA): TGTGCCAGCAGCTTGTCCACAGGGGCCCTGGAGACCCAGTACTTC. Its translation: CASSLSTGALETQYF. This chain joins TRBV5-6 and TRBJ2-5; 7 nucleotides agree with TRBD1. J gave up 5 bases and V 1 base, and 8 bases lay outside the gene matches. Germline V CDR1 and CDR2: SGHDT, YYEEEE. The CDR3 has 15 residues.

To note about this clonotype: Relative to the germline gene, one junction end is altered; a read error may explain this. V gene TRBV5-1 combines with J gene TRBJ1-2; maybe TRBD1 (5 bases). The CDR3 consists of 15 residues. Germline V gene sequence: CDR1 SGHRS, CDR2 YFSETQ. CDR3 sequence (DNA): TGTGCCAGCAGCTCCGGGGACCTGCGGGACTATGGCTACACCTTC. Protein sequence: CASSSGDLRDYGYTF.

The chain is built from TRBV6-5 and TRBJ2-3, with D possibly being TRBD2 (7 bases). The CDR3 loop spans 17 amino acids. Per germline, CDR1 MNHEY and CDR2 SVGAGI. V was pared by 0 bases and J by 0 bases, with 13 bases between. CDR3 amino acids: CASSYSRGGGSTDTQYF. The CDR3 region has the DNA TGTGCCAGCAGTTACTCGAGGGGGGGCGGTAGCACAGATACGCAGTATTTT.

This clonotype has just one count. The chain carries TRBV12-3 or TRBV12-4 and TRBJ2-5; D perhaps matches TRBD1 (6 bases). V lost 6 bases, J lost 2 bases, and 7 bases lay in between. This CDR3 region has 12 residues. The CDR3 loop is CASRRGQETQYF. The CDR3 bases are TGTGCCAGCAGGAGGGGGCAAGAGACCCAGTACTTC.

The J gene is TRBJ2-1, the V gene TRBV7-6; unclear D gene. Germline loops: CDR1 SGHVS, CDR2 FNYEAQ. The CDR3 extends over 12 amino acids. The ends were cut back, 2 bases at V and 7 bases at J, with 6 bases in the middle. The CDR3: CASSLKENEQFF. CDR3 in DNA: TGTGCCAGCAGCTTAAAAGAAAATGAGCAGTTCTTC.

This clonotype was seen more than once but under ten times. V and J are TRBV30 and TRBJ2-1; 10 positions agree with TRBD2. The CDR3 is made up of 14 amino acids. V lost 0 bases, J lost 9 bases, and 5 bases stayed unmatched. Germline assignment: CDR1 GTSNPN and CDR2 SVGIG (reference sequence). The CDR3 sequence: CAWSVLAGEVEQFF. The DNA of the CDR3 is TGTGCCTGGAGTGTTCTAGCGGGAGAGGTTGAGCAGTTCTTC.

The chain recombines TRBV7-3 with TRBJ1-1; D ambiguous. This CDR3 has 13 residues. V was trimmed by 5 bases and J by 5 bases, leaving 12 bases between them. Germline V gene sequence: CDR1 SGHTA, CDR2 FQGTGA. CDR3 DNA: TGTGCCAGCAGCGCCTTGGTGCGTACTGAAGCTTTCTTT. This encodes CASSALVRTEAFF.